The rows below give T cell receptor beta chains drawn from one sample of a study of cytomegalovirus exposure and HLA in healthy donors. Sequencing used immunoSEQ multiplex PCR; TCRdb keeps in-frame clones, though not all of them. The data contain 160,000 or so clones, around 82% of them seen just once; the ten biggest clones take up 10%. Sequencing was done on a sample of PBMCs. The receptor set was obtained from a man aged 30-40 years in good health and CMV-seropositive. The CDR3 runs from the conserved cysteine through the conserved F or W. D genes are given only for firm matches. Expanded clones get a size class; other rows say once, few or many, or leave the size out.

size: .
J: TRBJ1-5
D: .
V: TRBV11-2
DNA: TGTGCCAGCAGCTTAGAAGGGGTCAAGGAAGGGAGCAATCAGCCCCAGCATTTT
CDR3: CASSLEGVKEGSNQPQHF

size: .
J: TRBJ2-6
D: TRBD1
V: TRBV6-1
DNA: TGTGCCAGCAGTGGCCAGACAGGGGCTGGGGCCAACGTCCTGACTTTC
CDR3: CASSGQTGAGANVLTF

size: .
J: TRBJ1-4
D: .
V: TRBV2
DNA: TGTGCCAGCGGGCCTTGGGGGCCCCTGGCAACTAATGAAAAACTGTTTTTT
CDR3: CASGPWGPLATNEKLFF

size: .
J: TRBJ1-1
D: TRBD1
V: TRBV11-2
DNA: TGTGCCAGCAGCGTGGACAGGGGTGGCACTGAAGCTTTCTTT
CDR3: CASSVDRGGTEAFF

size: .
J: TRBJ1-1
D: .
V: TRBV6-5
DNA: TGTGCCAGCAGTTCGGGTTATTTTACAGGGAGTACTGAAGCTTTCTTT
CDR3: CASSSGYFTGSTEAFF

size: .
J: TRBJ1-4
D: .
V: TRBV30
DNA: TGTGCCTGGAGTGCTGGGTTCGGGAAACTGTTTTTT
CDR3: CAWSAGFGKLFF

size: .
J: TRBJ1-4
D: .
V: TRBV2
DNA: TGTGCCAGCAGTGAGGAACGGGGTGAAAAACTGTTTTTT
CDR3: CASSEERGEKLFF

size: .
J: TRBJ1-5
D: .
V: TRBV28
DNA: TGTGCCAGCTCCCGGGGGGGCCAGCCCCAGCATTTT
CDR3: CASSRGGQPQHF

size: .
J: TRBJ1-2
D: .
V: TRBV5-8
DNA: TGTGCCAGCAGTTGGGGGGGACCGCATAGGTATGGCTACACCTTC
CDR3: CASSWGGPHRYGYTF

size: .
J: TRBJ2-5
D: .
V: TRBV19
DNA: TGTGCCAGTAGGAGGAGGGATCAAGAGACCCAGTACTTC
CDR3: CASRRRDQETQYF

size: once
J: TRBJ1-5
D: TRBD1
V: TRBV9
DNA: TGTGCCAGCAGTCCACAGGGGAATCAGCCCCAGCATTTT
CDR3: CASSPQGNQPQHF

size: .
J: TRBJ2-2
D: TRBD1
V: TRBV6-5
DNA: TGTGCCAGCAGTTCCGGGACAGAGGAAACCACCGGGGAGCTGTTTTTT
CDR3: CASSSGTEETTGELFF

size: .
J: TRBJ2-1
D: TRBD2
V: TRBV6-6
DNA: TGTGCCAGCATTTTTACGGGAAGCGGGAGGCCCAATGAGCAGTTCTTC
CDR3: CASIFTGSGRPNEQFF

size: .
J: TRBJ2-7
D: .
V: TRBV27
DNA: TGTGCCAGCAGTTTATACACGCCCACCGAGCAGTACTTC
CDR3: CASSLYTPTEQYF

size: .
J: TRBJ2-7
D: TRBD2
V: TRBV6-5
DNA: TGTGCCAGCAGTTACTCTCCTAGCGGGACCTACGAGCAGTACTTC
CDR3: CASSYSPSGTYEQYF

size: .
J: TRBJ2-2
D: TRBD1
V: TRBV9
DNA: TGTGCCAGCGGGGGGACAGGGTTAAGGACCGGGGAGCTGTTTTTT
CDR3: CASGGTGLRTGELFF

size: .
J: TRBJ2-1
D: .
V: TRBV10-3
DNA: TGTGCCACCCAGCCGAAAGAGACTGACAATGAGCAGTTCTTC
CDR3: CATQPKETDNEQFF

size: .
J: TRBJ2-3
D: TRBD1
V: TRBV28
DNA: TGTGCCAGCAGTCCCGGGACAGGTATTCCAGATACGCAGTATTTT
CDR3: CASSPGTGIPDTQYF

size: .
J: TRBJ2-7
D: TRBD2
V: TRBV5-1
DNA: TGCGCCAGCAGCGTACGGACTAGCGGGAGGTCCCACGAGCAGTACTTC
CDR3: CASSVRTSGRSHEQYF

size: .
J: TRBJ2-5
D: TRBD2
V: TRBV4-1
DNA: TGCGCCAGCAGCCAAGATCCAGCGGGACGCCAAGAGACCCAGTACTTC
CDR3: CASSQDPAGRQETQYF

size: .
J: TRBJ1-3
D: TRBD1
V: TRBV9
DNA: TGTGCCAGCAGCGCAACCGGACAGGGGGGTGGAAACACCATATATTTT
CDR3: CASSATGQGGGNTIYF

size: .
J: TRBJ2-1
D: TRBD2
V: TRBV29-1
DNA: TGCAGCGTTGAAAGGACTAGCGTCCATGAGCAGTTCTTC
CDR3: CSVERTSVHEQFF

size: .
J: TRBJ2-7
D: .
V: TRBV7-9
DNA: TGTGCCAGCAGCCACTCGTACGAGCAGTACTTC
CDR3: CASSHSYEQYF

size: .
J: TRBJ1-2
D: .
V: TRBV5-6
DNA: TGTGCCAGCAGCTTGAGAGGACAATGGGACTATGGCTACACCTTC
CDR3: CASSLRGQWDYGYTF

size: .
J: TRBJ2-7
D: TRBD1
V: TRBV7-8
DNA: TGTGCCAGCAGCTTAGCCTGGGGATGGGGACAGACGTCCTACGAGCAGTACTTC
CDR3: CASSLAWGWGQTSYEQYF

size: .
J: TRBJ2-5
D: TRBD2
V: TRBV13
DNA: TGTGCCAGCCATTTAGCGGGAGGGCCCGGGGAGACCCAGTACTTC
CDR3: CASHLAGGPGETQYF

size: .
J: TRBJ2-2
D: TRBD1
V: TRBV28
DNA: TGTGCCAGCAGTTTCGGCAGGGGGACCGGGGAGCTGTTTTTT
CDR3: CASSFGRGTGELFF

size: .
J: TRBJ2-1
D: TRBD2
V: TRBV11-2
DNA: TGTGCCAGCAGCCCCTCCGGGACTAGCGTATACAATGAGCAGTTCTTC
CDR3: CASSPSGTSVYNEQFF

size: many
J: TRBJ2-7
D: TRBD2
V: TRBV2
DNA: TGTGCCAGCAGTCCCGGGACTAGCGGTTCCTACGAGCAGTACTTC
CDR3: CASSPGTSGSYEQYF

size: .
J: TRBJ2-7
D: .
V: TRBV6-5
DNA: TGTGCCAGCAGTGCCACCCGGGTCTTAAACTACGAGCAGTACTTC
CDR3: CASSATRVLNYEQYF

size: .
J: TRBJ2-3
D: TRBD1
V: TRBV5-4
DNA: TGTGCCAGCAGCTTCAGGGACAGGAGGGCAGATACGCAGTATTTT
CDR3: CASSFRDRRADTQYF

size: once
J: TRBJ2-7
D: TRBD1
V: TRBV28
DNA: TGTGCCAGCAGCTCCGGGACAGGGGGCAGAGAGCAGTACTTC
CDR3: CASSSGTGGREQYF

size: .
J: TRBJ1-3
D: .
V: TRBV4-3
DNA: TGCGCCAGCAGCCACGGGCCCCTGGACAACCTCGCAGAAAACACCATATATTTT
CDR3: CASSHGPLDNLAENTIYF

size: .
J: TRBJ1-1
D: .
V: TRBV28
DNA: TGTGCCAGCATCCTTCCAGGGGTTGGGTACACTGAAGCTTTCTTT
CDR3: CASILPGVGYTEAFF

size: .
J: TRBJ2-7
D: .
V: TRBV4-3
DNA: TGCGCCAGCAGCCAAGATAGGGGGTTCTACGAGCAGTACTTC
CDR3: CASSQDRGFYEQYF

size: .
J: TRBJ2-7
D: TRBD1
V: TRBV15
DNA: TGTGCCACCAGCCGGGACAGGAGCTACGAGCAGTACTTC
CDR3: CATSRDRSYEQYF

size: .
J: TRBJ2-7
D: .
V: TRBV19
DNA: TGTGCCAGTAGTCCTGGACAGGGGGTAGCGGGAGGGCCTCACGAGCAGTACTTC
CDR3: CASSPGQGVAGGPHEQYF

size: once
J: TRBJ2-2
D: TRBD1
V: TRBV18
DNA: TGTGCCAGCTCACCCCAGGGGGCCTCGAACACCGGGGAGCTGTTTTTT
CDR3: CASSPQGASNTGELFF

size: once
J: TRBJ2-5
D: TRBD2
V: TRBV27
DNA: TGTGCCAGCAGTTCCCTAGGAGTAGCGGGAGTGTTCGGGGAGACCCAGTACTTC
CDR3: CASSSLGVAGVFGETQYF

size: .
J: TRBJ1-2
D: TRBD1
V: TRBV9
DNA: TGTGCCAGCAGCCCCTCGGACAGGAATAACTATGGCTACACCTTC
CDR3: CASSPSDRNNYGYTF

size: .
J: TRBJ2-1
D: TRBD1
V: TRBV11-3
DNA: TGTGCCAGCAGCGTCGGGACAGGCCACAATGAGCAGTTCTTC
CDR3: CASSVGTGHNEQFF

size: .
J: TRBJ2-2
D: TRBD2
V: TRBV7-3
DNA: TGTGCCAGCAGCCGCTCTAGCGGGGACACCGGGGAGCTGTTTTTT
CDR3: CASSRSSGDTGELFF

size: few
J: TRBJ1-2
D: .
V: TRBV29-1
DNA: TGCAGCGTTATAGGGACTTTGAACTATGGCTACACCTTC
CDR3: CSVIGTLNYGYTF

size: .
J: TRBJ2-7
D: .
V: TRBV28
DNA: TGTGCCAGCAGACCTGGGGGGGGCCTCTACGAGCAGTACTTC
CDR3: CASRPGGGLYEQYF

size: .
J: TRBJ2-3
D: .
V: TRBV30
DNA: TGTGCCTGGGGCAGGGCCGGATTCACAGATACGCAGTATTTT
CDR3: CAWGRAGFTDTQYF

size: .
J: TRBJ1-4
D: .
V: TRBV30
DNA: TGTGCCTGGAGTGTCTTCATTAATATGGGAGGCCTGTTTTTT
CDR3: CAWSVFINMGGLFF

size: .
J: TRBJ2-1
D: .
V: TRBV9
DNA: TGTGCCAGCAGGTCCGACAATGAGCAGTTCTTC
CDR3: CASRSDNEQFF

size: .
J: TRBJ1-5
D: TRBD1
V: TRBV6-6
DNA: TGTGCCAGCAGTCGGACAGGGATTAATCAGCCCCAGCATTTT
CDR3: CASSRTGINQPQHF

size: .
J: TRBJ1-2
D: .
V: TRBV28
DNA: TGTGCCAGCAGTTTATTGGCGGAATCGGGGATCTATGGCTACACCTTC
CDR3: CASSLLAESGIYGYTF

size: .
J: TRBJ2-6
D: .
V: TRBV7-2
DNA: TGTGCCAGCAGCCGCCAATTCGCAGGGGCAAACTCTGGGGCCAACGTCCTGACTTTC
CDR3: CASSRQFAGANSGANVLTF

size: .
J: TRBJ1-2
D: TRBD1
V: TRBV5-1
DNA: TGCGCCAGCAGCTTGAGGTCAGGGGGTGGCTACACCTTC
CDR3: CASSLRSGGGYTF

size: few
J: TRBJ2-1
D: TRBD2
V: TRBV7-2
DNA: TGTGCCAGCAGAAGGACTAGCGGGAGTTACAATGAGCAGTTCTTC
CDR3: CASRRTSGSYNEQFF

size: .
J: TRBJ1-2
D: .
V: TRBV2
DNA: TGTGCCAGTAGCCCACCGGACTTTAAGGGCTACACCTTC
CDR3: CASSPPDFKGYTF

size: .
J: TRBJ2-2
D: .
V: TRBV9
DNA: TGTGCCAGCAGCGAGACTCTCGGGACTTCCAGGCTGTTTTTT
CDR3: CASSETLGTSRLFF

size: .
J: TRBJ2-1
D: .
V: TRBV28
DNA: TGTGCCAGCAATAGTGGAGGCAACTACAATGAGCAGTTCTTC
CDR3: CASNSGGNYNEQFF

size: .
J: TRBJ2-7
D: TRBD1
V: TRBV11-2
DNA: TGTGCCAGCAGCTTAAGCTGGCGTCTGCAGGGACAGGGCCACGAGCAGTACTTC
CDR3: CASSLSWRLQGQGHEQYF

size: .
J: TRBJ2-5
D: TRBD2
V: TRBV30
DNA: TGTGCCTGGAGTCTCGGGACTAGCGGGAGTGAGACCCAGTACTTC
CDR3: CAWSLGTSGSETQYF